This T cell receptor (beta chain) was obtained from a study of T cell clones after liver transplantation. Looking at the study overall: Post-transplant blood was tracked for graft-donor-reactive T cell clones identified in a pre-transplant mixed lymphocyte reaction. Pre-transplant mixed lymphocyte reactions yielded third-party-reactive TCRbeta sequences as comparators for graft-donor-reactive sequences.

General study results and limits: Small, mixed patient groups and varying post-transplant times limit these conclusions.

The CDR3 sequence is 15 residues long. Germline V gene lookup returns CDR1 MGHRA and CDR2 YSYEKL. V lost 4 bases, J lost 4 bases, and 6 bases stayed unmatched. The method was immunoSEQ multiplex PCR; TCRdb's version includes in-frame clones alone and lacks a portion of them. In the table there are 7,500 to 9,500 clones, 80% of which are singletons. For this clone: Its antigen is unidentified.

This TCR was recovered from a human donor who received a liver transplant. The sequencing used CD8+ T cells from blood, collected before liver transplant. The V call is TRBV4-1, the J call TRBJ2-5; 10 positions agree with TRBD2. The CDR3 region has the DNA TGCGCCAGCAGCCCGAACCCTAGCGGGGGAGAGACCCAGTACTTC. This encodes CASSPNPSGGETQYF.